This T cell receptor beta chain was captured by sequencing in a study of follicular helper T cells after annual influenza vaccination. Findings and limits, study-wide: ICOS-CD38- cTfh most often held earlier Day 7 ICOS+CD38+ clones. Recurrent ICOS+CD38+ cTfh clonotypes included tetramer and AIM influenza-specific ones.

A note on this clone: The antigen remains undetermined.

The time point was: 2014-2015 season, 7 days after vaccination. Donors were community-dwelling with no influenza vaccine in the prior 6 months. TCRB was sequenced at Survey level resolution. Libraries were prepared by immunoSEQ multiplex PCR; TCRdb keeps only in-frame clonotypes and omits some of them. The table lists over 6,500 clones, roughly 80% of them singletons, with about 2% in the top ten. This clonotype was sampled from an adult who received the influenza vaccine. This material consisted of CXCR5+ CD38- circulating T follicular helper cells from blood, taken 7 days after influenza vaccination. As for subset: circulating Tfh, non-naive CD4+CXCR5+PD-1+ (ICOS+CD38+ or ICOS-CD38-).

The DNA of the CDR3 is TGTGCCAGTGCGTCGGAACAGATCCGTGGAAACACCATATATTTT. It specifies CASASEQIRGNTIYF. V usage is TRBV19 and J usage is TRBJ1-3, with D unresolved. The CDR3 length is 15 residues. Germline CDR1 is LNHDA and CDR2 is SQIVND (reference sequence). The V and J ends lost 8 bases and 3 bases respectively, with 17 bases between them.